The present entry profiles one T cell receptor beta chain with its context. What it binds is not known. TCRdb recomputed calls from the 5' RACE reads with MiXCR, one row per CDR3 protein. The sample shows 600,000 to 800,000 distinct CDR3 sequences, 21% of them seen only once. Germline V gives CDR1 DFQATT, CDR2 SNEGSKA (reference sequence). The CDR3 sequence is 15 residues long. The germline V and J ends were trimmed by 3 bases and 0 bases, with 13 bases remaining between them. The data stem from a study of identical twins. Study findings and constraints: Conclusions leaned on cross-sectional statistical analysis and did not track the same donors over time.

Another study also made use of these data, one on T cells expressing NK-cell markers. That paper adds: From sorted CD3+CD56+NKG2C+, CD3+CD56+NKG2C- and CD3+CD56-NKG2C+ T cells came the TCR beta repertoires. Similarly, these clonotypes led the CD3+CD56-NKG2C+ fraction as well in a few donors.

This clonotype was sampled from a woman between 18 and 30 years old in good health. The gene calls are TRBV20-1 and TRBJ2-3; D not certain. Sequences were obtained from PBMCs. The CDR3 region is CSASFSGRSTDTQYF. As DNA, the CDR3 is TGCAGTGCTAGTTTTTCCGGAAGAAGCACAGATACGCAGTATTTT.